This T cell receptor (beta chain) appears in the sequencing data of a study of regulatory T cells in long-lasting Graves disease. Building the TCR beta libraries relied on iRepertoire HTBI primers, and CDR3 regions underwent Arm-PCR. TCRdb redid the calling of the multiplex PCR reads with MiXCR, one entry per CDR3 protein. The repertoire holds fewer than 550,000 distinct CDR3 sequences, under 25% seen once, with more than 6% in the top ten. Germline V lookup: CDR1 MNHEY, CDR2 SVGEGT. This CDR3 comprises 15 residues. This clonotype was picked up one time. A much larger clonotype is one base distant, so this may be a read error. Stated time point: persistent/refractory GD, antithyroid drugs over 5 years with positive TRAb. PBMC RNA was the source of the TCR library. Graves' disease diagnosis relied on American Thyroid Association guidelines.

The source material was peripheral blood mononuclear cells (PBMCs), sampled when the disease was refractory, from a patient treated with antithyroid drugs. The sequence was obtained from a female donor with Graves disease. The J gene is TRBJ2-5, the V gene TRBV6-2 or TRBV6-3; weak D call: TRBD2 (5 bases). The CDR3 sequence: CASSPASDLAETQCF. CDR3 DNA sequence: TGTGCCAGCAGCCCTGCGTCGGACTTGGCAGAGACCCAGTGCTTC.